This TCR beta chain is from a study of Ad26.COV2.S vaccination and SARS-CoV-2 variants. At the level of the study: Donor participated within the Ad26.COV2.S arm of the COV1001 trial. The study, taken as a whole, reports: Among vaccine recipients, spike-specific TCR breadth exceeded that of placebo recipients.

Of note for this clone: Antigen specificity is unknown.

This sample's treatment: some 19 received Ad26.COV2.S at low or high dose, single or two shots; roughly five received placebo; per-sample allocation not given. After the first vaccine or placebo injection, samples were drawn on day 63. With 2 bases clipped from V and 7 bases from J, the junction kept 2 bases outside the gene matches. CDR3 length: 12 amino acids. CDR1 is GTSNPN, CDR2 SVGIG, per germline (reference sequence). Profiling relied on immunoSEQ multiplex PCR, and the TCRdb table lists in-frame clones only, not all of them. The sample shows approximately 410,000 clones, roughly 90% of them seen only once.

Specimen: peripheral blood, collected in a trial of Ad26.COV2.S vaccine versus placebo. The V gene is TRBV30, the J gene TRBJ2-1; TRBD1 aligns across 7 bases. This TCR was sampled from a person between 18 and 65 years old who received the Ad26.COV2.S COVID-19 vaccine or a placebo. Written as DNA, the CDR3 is TGTGCCTGGAGTAGGGGGCGGAATGAGCAGTTCTTC. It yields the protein CAWSRGRNEQFF. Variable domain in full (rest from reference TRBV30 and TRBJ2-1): SQTIHQWPATLVQPVGSPLSLECTVEGTSNPNLYWYRQAAGRGLQLLFYSVGIGQISSEVPQNLSASRPQDRQFILSSKKLLLSDSGFYLCAWSRGRNEQFFGPGTRLTVL.